These 17 T cell receptor beta chains were all obtained from the same sample, sequenced in a study of blood T cell repertoires in COVID-19. Measured with immunoSEQ multiplex PCR; TCRdb has only the in-frame clones, and not every one. The sample yields 81,000 or so clones, around 85% seen once. The material sequenced was peripheral blood. These receptors came from a woman in her seventies with active or convalescent COVID-19.

The chain carries TRBV19 and TRBJ1-1; D perhaps matches TRBD1 (6 bases). The length of the CDR3 is 21 residues. The V gene's germline CDR1 is LNHDA and CDR2 SQIVND (reference sequence). The ends were cut back, 6 bases at V and 4 bases at J, with 36 bases in the middle. CDR3 loop: CASSLGRVQFLTSNRATEAFF. As DNA, the CDR3 is TGTGCCAGTAGCCTGGGGAGGGTCCAATTTTTAACGTCCAACAGGGCCACTGAAGCTTTCTTT.

The gene calls are TRBV18 and TRBJ1-2, with D hard to call. The germline gives CDR1 KGHSH, CDR2 LQKENI. This CDR3 is 17 amino acids long. V lost 2 bases and J lost 1, with 17 bases in between. The CDR3 protein is CASSPWGGGQINYGYTF. The CDR3 DNA sequence: TGTGCCAGCTCACCATGGGGAGGTGGGCAGATTAACTATGGCTACACCTTC. Together with reference TRBV18 and TRBJ1-2, the CDR3 gives the full variable domain: NAGVMQNPRHLVRRRGQEARLRCSPMKGHSHVYWYRQLPEEGLKFMVYLQKENIIDESGMPKERFSAEFPKEGPSILRIQQVVRGDSAAYFCASSPWGGGQINYGYTFGSGTRLTVV.

The CDR3 loop is CAITGQGARNTEAFF. The CDR3 bases are TGTGCCATCACTGGACAGGGGGCGAGAAACACTGAAGCTTTCTTT. The V gene is TRBV10-3, the J gene TRBJ1-1; 11 bases match TRBD1. With V trimmed by 7 bases and J by 2 bases, 6 bases remained unmatched. The CDR3 covers 15 residues. The germline V gene has CDR1 ENHRY and CDR2 SYGVKD.

The chain joins TRBV28 to TRBJ2-7; 7 bases are shared with TRBD1. V shed 3 bases, J shed 0 bases, and the junction held 11 bases outside the gene matches. The V gene's germline CDR1 is MDHEN and CDR2 SYDVKM. The length of the CDR3 is 17 residues. Here the CDR3 reads CASSFQGGAYTSYEQYF. In DNA, the CDR3 is TGTGCCAGCAGTTTTCAAGGGGGCGCCTATACCTCCTACGAGCAGTACTTC.

The chain has TRBV24-1 and TRBJ1-1; unclear D gene. CDR3 size: 12 residues. Germline-derived CDR1 and CDR2 are KGHDR and SFDVKD. With 4 bases removed from V and 5 bases from J, the gap between germline ends came to 7 bases. In DNA, the CDR3 is TGTGCCACCAGTGAAGGACTGACTGAAGCTTTCTTT. Protein sequence: CATSEGLTEAFF.

The J gene is TRBJ2-3, the V gene TRBV7-9, with D tentatively TRBD1 (6 bases). V gave up 4 bases and J gave up 6 bases, with 8 bases separating them. CDR3 length: 12 amino acids. The V gene's germline CDR1 is SEHNR and CDR2 FQNEAQ (reference sequence). DNA for the CDR3: TGTGCCAGCAGCTCCCAGGGGGATACGCAGTATTTT. This codes for CASSSQGDTQYF. Supplemented by reference TRBV7-9 and TRBJ2-3, the full variable domain reads DTGVSQNPRHKITKRGQNVTFRCDPISEHNRLYWYRQTLGQGPEFLTYFQNEAQLEKSRLLSDRFSAERPKGSFSTLEIQRTEQGDSAMYLCASSSQGDTQYFGPGTRLTVL.

The rearrangement links TRBV28 to TRBJ2-2; a weak D match, TRBD2 (5 bases). Germline CDR1 and CDR2: MDHEN and SYDVKM. Deletions cut 1 base from V and 5 bases from J, with 8 bases between. The CDR3 is 14 residues long. The CDR3 loop reads CASSLFRGTGELFF. In DNA form, the CDR3 reads TGTGCCAGCAGTTTATTCCGGGGAACCGGGGAGCTGTTTTTT.

This clone came up once. V and J are TRBV29-1 and TRBJ1-1, with D unresolved. This CDR3 has 11 amino acids. The V gene's germline CDR1 is SQVTM and CDR2 ANQGSEA. V lost 7 bases and J lost 1, with 7 bases in between. CDR3 residues: CSGYKNTEAFF. In DNA, the CDR3 is TGCAGCGGCTATAAGAACACTGAAGCTTTCTTT.

V usage is TRBV4-2 and J usage is TRBJ1-4, with D maybe TRBD1 (5 bases). The germline CDR1 and CDR2 sequences are LGHNA and YNFKEQ. Trimming pared 0 bases from V and 7 bases from J, leaving 18 bases between. This CDR3 is built from 17 residues. In nucleotides, the CDR3 is TGTGCCAGCAGCCAAGATCTTTGGGGGGTGAGGGCTGAAAAACTGTTTTTT. Translating it yields CASSQDLWGVRAEKLFF.

The V and J genes are TRBV5-1 and TRBJ2-1, with 13 positions matching TRBD2. The length of the CDR3 is 17 residues. The V and J ends lost 5 bases and 2 bases, in that order; junction bases with no gene match: 7. Germline CDR1 reads SGHRS; CDR2 reads YFSETQ. The DNA for the CDR3 is TGCGCCAGCAGTCGGACTAGCGGGGGAATTACCTACAATGAGCAGTTCTTC. As protein: CASSRTSGGITYNEQFF. Full variable domain (remainder filled in from reference TRBV5-1 and TRBJ2-1): KAGVTQTPRYLIKTRGQQVTLSCSPISGHRSVSWYQQTPGQGLQFLFEYFSETQRNKGNFPGRFSGRQFSNSRSEMNVSTLELGDSALYLCASSRTSGGITYNEQFFGPGTRLTVL.

DNA of the CDR3: TGTGCCAGCAGACGCGGGGGGGCCTACGAGCAGTACTTC. This gives the protein CASRRGGAYEQYF. The chain joins TRBV12-3 or TRBV12-4 to TRBJ2-7; 9 bases map to TRBD2. J was trimmed by 2 bases and V by 6 bases; bases with no gene match: 2. The CDR3 has 13 residues.

This chain joins TRBV27 and TRBJ1-2, with D possibly TRBD1 on 5 matching bases. V shed 6 bases and J shed 4 bases, with 18 bases lying between them. Germline CDR1 and CDR2: MNHEY and SMNVEV (reference sequence). The CDR3 sequence is 15 residues long. The CDR3 DNA reads as TGTGCCAGCAGCCTTGGGGCCGGGCCGGTCTATGGCTACACCTTC. Translating it yields CASSLGAGPVYGYTF.

The V gene is TRBV6-1, the J gene TRBJ1-5; 8 bases agree with TRBD1. The germline V gene encodes CDR1 MNHNS and CDR2 SASEGT. This CDR3 has 16 amino acids. With V trimmed by 0 bases and J by 7 bases, 8 bases remained unmatched. This CDR3 reads CASSEAVSGGRQPQHF. CDR3 nucleotide sequence: TGTGCCAGCAGTGAAGCGGTTTCAGGGGGCCGGCAGCCCCAGCATTTT.

The J gene is TRBJ1-1, the V gene TRBV28, with 7 positions matching TRBD1. J lost 0 bases, V lost 10 bases, and 8 bases had no gene match. Looked up from germline, CDR1 is MDHEN and CDR2 is SYDVKM. CDR3 size: 14 residues. The CDR3 DNA reads as TGTGCCATCAGGAGGGGGCTAATGAACACTGAAGCTTTCTTT. Its protein product is CAIRRGLMNTEAFF.

The CDR3 coding sequence is TGTGCCAGCGCTAGTCGGGACATCCTCTACGAGCAGTACTTC. Its protein is CASASRDILYEQYF. The chain employs TRBV6-5 and TRBJ2-7; maybe TRBD1 (6 bases). V was shortened by 8 bases and J by 3 bases, with 17 bases between the two germline ends. The CDR3 is 14 residues long. Germline V CDR1 and CDR2: MNHEY, SVGAGI.

CDR3 sequence (DNA): TGTGCCAGCCAAGGCGGGACTAATGAAAAACTGTTTTTT. This codes for CASQGGTNEKLFF. V and J are TRBV6-5 and TRBJ1-4; no firm D call. The CDR3 has 13 amino acids. Germline CDR1 is MNHEY and CDR2 is SVGAGI. Trimming took 8 bases from V and 2 from J, leaving 9 bases between them.

V and J are TRBV6-5 and TRBJ2-3, with TRBD2 as a possible D gene (6 bases). Deletions cut 0 bases from V and 4 bases from J, with 14 bases between. CDR3 size: 16 residues. From germline, CDR1 is MNHEY and CDR2 SVGAGI. CDR3 coding DNA: TGTGCCAGCAGTTACTCGGGTGCGGGGATCGCAGATACGCAGTATTTT. It translates to CASSYSGAGIADTQYF.